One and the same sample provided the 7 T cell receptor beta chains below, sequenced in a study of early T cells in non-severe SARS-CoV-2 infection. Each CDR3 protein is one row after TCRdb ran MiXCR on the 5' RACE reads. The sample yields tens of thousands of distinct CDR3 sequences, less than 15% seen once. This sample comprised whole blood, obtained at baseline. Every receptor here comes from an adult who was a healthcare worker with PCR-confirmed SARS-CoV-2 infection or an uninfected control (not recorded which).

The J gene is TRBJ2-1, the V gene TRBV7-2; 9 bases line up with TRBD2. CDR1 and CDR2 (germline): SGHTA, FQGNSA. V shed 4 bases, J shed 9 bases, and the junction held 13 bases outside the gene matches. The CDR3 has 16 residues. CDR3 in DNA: TGTGCCAGCAGCTCACAGGTTAGCGGGAGATCCGGTGAGCAGTTCTTC. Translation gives CASSSQVSGRSGEQFF.

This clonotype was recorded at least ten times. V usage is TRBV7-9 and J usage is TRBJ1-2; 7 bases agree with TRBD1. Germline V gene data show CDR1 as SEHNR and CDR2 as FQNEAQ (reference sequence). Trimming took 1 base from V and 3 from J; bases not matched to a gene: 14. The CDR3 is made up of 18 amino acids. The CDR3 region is CASSLDLGQVYRDYGYTF. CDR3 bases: TGTGCCAGCAGCTTAGACCTAGGACAGGTCTACAGGGACTATGGCTACACCTTC.

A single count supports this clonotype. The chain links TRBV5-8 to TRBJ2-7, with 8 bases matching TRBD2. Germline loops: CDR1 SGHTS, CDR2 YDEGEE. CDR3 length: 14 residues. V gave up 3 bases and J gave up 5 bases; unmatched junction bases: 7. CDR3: CASSSGSGAHEQYF. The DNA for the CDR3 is TGTGCCAGCAGCTCGGGTAGCGGGGCTCACGAGCAGTACTTC.

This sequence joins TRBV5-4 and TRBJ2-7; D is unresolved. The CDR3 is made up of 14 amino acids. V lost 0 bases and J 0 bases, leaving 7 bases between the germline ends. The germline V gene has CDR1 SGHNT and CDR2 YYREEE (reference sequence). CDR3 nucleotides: TGTGCCAGCAGCTTGGGCGGTCTCTCCTACGAGCAGTACTTC. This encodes CASSLGGLSYEQYF.

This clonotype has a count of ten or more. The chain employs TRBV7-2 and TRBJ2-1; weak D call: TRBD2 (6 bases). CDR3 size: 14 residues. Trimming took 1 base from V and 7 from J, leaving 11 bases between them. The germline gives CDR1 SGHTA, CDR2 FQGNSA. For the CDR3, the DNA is TGTGCCAGCAGCTTAGGGGACTCGAGAAATGAGCAGTTCTTC. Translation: CASSLGDSRNEQFF. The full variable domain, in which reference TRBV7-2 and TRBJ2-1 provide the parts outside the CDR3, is GAGVSQSPSNKVTEKGKDVELRCDPISGHTALYWYRQSLGQGLEFLIYFQGNSAPDKSGLPSDRFSAERTGGSVSTLTIQRTQQEDSAVYLCASSLGDSRNEQFFGPGTRLTVL.

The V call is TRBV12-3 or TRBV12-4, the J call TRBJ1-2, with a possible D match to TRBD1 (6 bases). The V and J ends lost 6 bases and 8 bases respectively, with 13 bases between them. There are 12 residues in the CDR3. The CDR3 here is CASRRTATGYTF. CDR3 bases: TGTGCCAGCAGACGGACAGCCACCGGCTACACCTTC.

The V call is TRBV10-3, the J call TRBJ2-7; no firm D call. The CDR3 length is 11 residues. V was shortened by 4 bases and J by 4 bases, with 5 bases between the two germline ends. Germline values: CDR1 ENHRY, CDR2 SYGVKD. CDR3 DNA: TGTGCCATCAGTGGGGAATACGAGCAGTACTTC. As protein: CAISGEYEQYF.